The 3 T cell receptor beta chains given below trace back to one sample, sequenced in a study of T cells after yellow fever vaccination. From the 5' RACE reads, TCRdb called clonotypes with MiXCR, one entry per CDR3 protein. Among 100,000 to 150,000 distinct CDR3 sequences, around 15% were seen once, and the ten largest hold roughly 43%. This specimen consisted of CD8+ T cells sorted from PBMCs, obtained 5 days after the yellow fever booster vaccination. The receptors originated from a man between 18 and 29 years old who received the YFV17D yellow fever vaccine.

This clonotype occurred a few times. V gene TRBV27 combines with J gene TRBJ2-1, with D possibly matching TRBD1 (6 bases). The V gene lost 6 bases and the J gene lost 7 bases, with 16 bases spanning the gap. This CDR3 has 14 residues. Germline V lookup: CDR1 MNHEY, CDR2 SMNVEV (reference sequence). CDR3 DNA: TGTGCCAGCAGGGAAAGTGGCAGGGGAAATGAGCAGTTCTTC. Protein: CASRESGRGNEQFF.

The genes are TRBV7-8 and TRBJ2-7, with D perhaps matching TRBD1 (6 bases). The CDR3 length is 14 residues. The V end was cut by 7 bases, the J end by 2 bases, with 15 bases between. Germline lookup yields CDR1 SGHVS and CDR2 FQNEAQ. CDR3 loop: CASKALQGAYEQYF. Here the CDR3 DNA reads TGTGCCAGCAAGGCGTTACAGGGAGCCTACGAGCAGTACTTC. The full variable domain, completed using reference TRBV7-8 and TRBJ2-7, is GAGVSQSPRYKVAKRGQDVALRCDPISGHVSLFWYQQALGQGPEFLTYFQNEAQLDKSGLPSDRFFAERPEGSVSTLKIQRTQQEDSAVYLCASKALQGAYEQYFGPGTRLTVT.

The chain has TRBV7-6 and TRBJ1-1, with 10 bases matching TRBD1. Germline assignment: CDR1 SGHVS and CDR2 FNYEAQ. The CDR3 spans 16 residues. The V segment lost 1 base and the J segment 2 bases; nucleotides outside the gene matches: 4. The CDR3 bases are TGTGCCAGCAGCTTAGGGAGGGACAGGGGTAACACTGAAGCTTTCTTT. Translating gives CASSLGRDRGNTEAFF.